A single sample is the source of the 31 T cell receptor beta chains below, sequenced in a study of human T cells and chemical hapten exposure. Noted time point: pre-sensitization, week 0. Treatment specified: therapeutic diphenylcyclopropenone sensitization with weekly scalp DPC. TCRdb reprocessed the RACE reads via MiXCR and lists one record per CDR3 protein. The sample holds tens of thousands of distinct CDR3 sequences, roughly a tenth seen once. The sequenced sample was whole blood, obtained in connection with sensitization to the hapten diphenylcyclopropenone (DPC). The origin of the receptors is a man aged 25-45 years with alopecia areata. Some clones in this sample may be carry-over from other donors' samples.

The table lists this clonotype with many counts. The chain joins TRBV6-5 to TRBJ1-1; D not resolved. This CDR3 has 13 residues. V lost 2 bases to trimming and J lost 1 base, with 5 bases between them. Germline V gene sequence: CDR1 MNHEY, CDR2 SVGAGI. In nucleotides, the CDR3 is TGTGCCAGCAGTTACGGTAGGAACACTGAAGCTTTCTTT. This gives the protein CASSYGRNTEAFF.

This clonotype occurred many times. This chain joins TRBV4-1 and TRBJ2-1; 9 bases are a match to TRBD1. Trimming cost V 5 bases and J 4 bases; bases outside gene matches: 9. The germline V gene has CDR1 MGHRA and CDR2 YSYEKL. This CDR3 spans 16 amino acids. CDR3 sequence: CASSTRTGDRYNEQFF. CDR3 nucleotide sequence: TGCGCCAGCAGCACCAGGACAGGGGACAGATACAATGAGCAGTTCTTC.

This chain connects TRBV12-3 or TRBV12-4 to TRBJ2-1; D may be TRBD1 (6 bases). CDR3 length: 15 amino acids. V lost 3 bases and J lost 6, with 15 bases in between. The CDR3 is CASSFGQGFSNEQFF. CDR3 bases: TGTGCCAGCAGTTTTGGTCAGGGGTTCTCCAATGAGCAGTTCTTC.

This clonotype was seen only a few times. The V gene is TRBV6-2 or TRBV6-3, the J gene TRBJ2-5; the D is unclear. The CDR3 sequence is 12 residues long. The V end lost 2 bases, the J end lost 4 bases, and 5 bases lay between the germline ends. Germline CDR1 is MNHEY and CDR2 is SVGEGT. As DNA, the CDR3 is TGTGCCAGCAGTTACAGCCCAGAGACCCAGTACTTC. Protein sequence: CASSYSPETQYF.

This clonotype was detected ten times or more. For the CDR3, the DNA is TGCGCCAGCAGCTTAAGGGGGCTGGGAGAGACCCAGTACTTC. It codes for CASSLRGLGETQYF. The chain is built from TRBV5-1 and TRBJ2-5; 7 bases map to TRBD1. Germline V gene data show CDR1 as SGHRS and CDR2 as YFSETQ. V lost 2 bases and J lost 4; bases outside the gene matches: 5. The CDR3 sequence is 14 residues long. Drawing the rest from reference TRBV5-1 and TRBJ2-5, the complete variable domain is KAGVTQTPRYLIKTRGQQVTLSCSPISGHRSVSWYQQTPGQGLQFLFEYFSETQRNKGNFPGRFSGRQFSNSRSEMNVSTLELGDSALYLCASSLRGLGETQYFGPGTRLLVL.

This chain connects TRBV9 to TRBJ2-5; perhaps TRBD1 as D (5 bases). V lost 3 bases to trimming and J lost 4 bases, with 16 bases between them. The CDR3 consists of 15 residues. The germline gives CDR1 SGDLS, CDR2 YYNGEE. In DNA, the CDR3 is TGTGCCAGCAGCGACGAAGGGGTTGGTGCAGAGACCCAGTACTTC. Its protein product is CASSDEGVGAETQYF.

This clonotype was detected only a few times. The chain combines TRBV12-3 or TRBV12-4 with TRBJ2-6, with D maybe TRBD1 (6 bases). V was trimmed by 6 bases and J by 2 bases, leaving 8 bases between them. The CDR3 contains 14 residues. CDR3 sequence: CASRKGAGANVLTF. CDR3 bases: TGTGCCAGCAGAAAGGGGGCTGGGGCCAACGTCCTGACTTTC.

This clonotype was counted many times. The chain has TRBV29-1 and TRBJ1-2; no clear D. CDR3 length: 11 residues. CDR1 is SQVTM and CDR2 is ANQGSEA in the germline V gene. V shed 3 bases and J shed 2 bases, with 4 bases lying between them. CDR3 bases: TGCAGCGTTGACATGAACTATGGCTACACCTTC. Translated, it gives CSVDMNYGYTF.

This clonotype was found many times. The CDR3 nucleotides read TGTGCCAGCAGCATGGACAGGACGGGAAACACCATATATTTT. This sequence encodes CASSMDRTGNTIYF. The gene calls are TRBV28 and TRBJ1-3; TRBD1 aligns across 7 bases. This CDR3 has 14 residues. V dropped 6 bases and J dropped 4; count of bases not matched to a gene: 6. From germline, CDR1 is MDHEN and CDR2 SYDVKM.

This clonotype was found many times. The gene calls are TRBV18 and TRBJ2-3, with 8 bases fitting TRBD2. The CDR3 sequence is 18 residues long. V lost 1 base, J lost 3 bases, and 12 bases stayed unmatched. Germline loops: CDR1 KGHSH, CDR2 LQKENI. DNA for the CDR3: TGTGCCAGCTCACCACTACCGGGGGGGCCCTTGAAGACAGATACGCAGTATTTT. Translation gives CASSPLPGGPLKTDTQYF.

The genes are TRBV3-1 and TRBJ2-5, with 9 nucleotides matching TRBD2. Germline CDR1 LGHDT, CDR2 YNNKEL (reference sequence). V lost 3 bases, J lost 5 bases, and 7 bases stayed unmatched. This CDR3 has 15 residues. The CDR3 sequence is CASSQSGTSMETQYF. In nucleotides, the CDR3 is TGTGCCAGCAGCCAGTCCGGGACTAGCATGGAGACCCAGTACTTC.

This clonotype was observed at least ten times. The chain couples TRBV6-1 to TRBJ1-4; D may be TRBD1 (6 bases). This CDR3 contains 17 residues. CDR1 MNHNS and CDR2 SASEGT come from the germline V gene. V lost 6 bases, J lost 8 bases, and 25 bases lay in between. The CDR3 nucleotides are TGTGCCAGCAGCGAGGGATTCGGGGGGGGCTCCCTGGAAAAACTGTTTTTT. Amino acid sequence: CASSEGFGGGSLEKLFF.

V and J are TRBV7-6 and TRBJ2-3; 11 bases line up with TRBD2. V lost 1 base to trimming and J lost 0 bases; unmatched junction nucleotides: 6. This CDR3 spans 18 amino acids. From germline, CDR1 is SGHVS and CDR2 FNYEAQ. CDR3 loop: CASSLGASGGSSTDTQYF. The CDR3, as DNA: TGTGCCAGCAGCTTAGGGGCTAGCGGGGGGTCTAGCACAGATACGCAGTATTTT.

This clonotype showed up many times. The chain has TRBV7-6 and TRBJ2-3, with 9 nucleotides matching TRBD1. This CDR3 spans 16 amino acids. Looked up from germline, CDR1 is SGHVS and CDR2 is FNYEAQ. V lost 5 bases, J lost 3 bases, and 9 bases stayed unmatched. The CDR3 loop reads CASSPYRGRGTDTQYF. The DNA of the CDR3 is TGTGCCAGCAGCCCCTACAGGGGGCGCGGGACAGATACGCAGTATTTT.

This clonotype was found many times. This chain uses TRBV7-2 with TRBJ2-4, with 14 nucleotides matching TRBD2. Per the germline V gene, CDR1 is SGHTA and CDR2 is FQGNSA. CDR3 size: 16 residues. J lost 6 bases, V lost 4 bases, and 5 bases had no gene match. The CDR3: CASSSGLAGGGNIQYF. For the CDR3, the DNA is TGTGCCAGCAGCTCCGGACTAGCGGGAGGAGGAAACATTCAGTACTTC.

In this sample, this clonotype turned up many times. J is TRBJ2-3 and V is TRBV29-1, with 11 positions matching TRBD2. Germline lookup yields CDR1 SQVTM and CDR2 ANQGSEA. The CDR3 length is 14 residues. Trimming removed 7 bases from V and 2 bases from J; junction bases left unmatched: 5. This CDR3 is CSASGRLLTDTQYF. The CDR3, as DNA: TGCAGCGCTAGCGGGAGGCTTCTCACAGATACGCAGTATTTT.

The chain carries TRBV28 and TRBJ2-3; no definite D call. The CDR3 has 13 amino acids. CDR1 and CDR2 (germline): MDHEN, SYDVKM. V gave up 6 bases and J gave up 1 base, with 8 bases separating them. DNA for the CDR3: TGTGCCAGCAGGGATACGGGCACAGATACGCAGTATTTT. Translation: CASRDTGTDTQYF.

The table lists this clonotype with many counts. The chain is built from TRBV5-1 and TRBJ2-7, with TRBD1 matching 12 bases. This CDR3 comprises 14 residues. Per germline, CDR1 SGHRS and CDR2 YFSETQ. Trimming removed 4 bases from V and 4 bases from J; junction bases left unmatched: 3. This chain's CDR3 is CASSLGQGAYEQYV. In DNA, the CDR3 is TGCGCCAGCAGCCTGGGACAGGGGGCTTACGAGCAGTACGTC.

This clonotype came up many times. This sequence joins TRBV10-3 and TRBJ1-1; 7 nucleotides align to TRBD1. Germline lookup yields CDR1 ENHRY and CDR2 SYGVKD. V trimming: 0 bases; J trimming: 5 bases; junction bases outside the gene matches: 6. The CDR3 consists of 15 residues. For the CDR3, the DNA is TGTGCCATCAGTGAGTCGACTCAACAGGGGACTGAAGCTTTCTTT. Translating it yields CAISESTQQGTEAFF.

This clonotype was counted ten times or more. The V gene is TRBV20-1, the J gene TRBJ2-3; 10 bases fit TRBD2. Germline trimming cut 0 bases from V and 5 bases from J; bases unmatched to any gene: 11. The CDR3 is 17 amino acids. From germline, CDR1 is DFQATT and CDR2 SNEGSKA (reference sequence). The CDR3 coding sequence is TGCAGTGCTAGAGATCACAAGCGGGAGGGCCATGGAGATACGCAGTATTTT. As protein: CSARDHKREGHGDTQYF.

This clonotype was counted at least ten times. The rearrangement uses TRBV6-4 and TRBJ2-1; D remains unclear. Germline assignment: CDR1 MRHNA and CDR2 SNTAGT. This CDR3 has 14 amino acids. Trimming stripped 7 bases from V and 6 bases from J, with 16 bases between. CDR3 protein: CASNFGLPPNEQFF. CDR3 DNA sequence: TGTGCCAGCAACTTCGGGCTTCCTCCCAATGAGCAGTTCTTC.

The sample holds a few counts of this clonotype. The rearrangement links TRBV11-1 to TRBJ2-4; D is unclear. Per germline, CDR1 SGHAT and CDR2 FQDESV (reference sequence). With 1 base removed from V and 3 bases from J, the gap between germline ends came to 1 base. The CDR3 loop spans 12 amino acids. The CDR3 is CASSLVKNIQYF. DNA of the CDR3: TGTGCCAGCAGCTTAGTCAAAAACATTCAGTACTTC.

This clonotype has a handful of counts. One junction end disagrees with the germline gene, perhaps due to a read error. The chain combines TRBV20-1 with TRBJ2-5; D is unresolved. The CDR3 length is 14 residues. The germline CDR1 and CDR2 sequences are DFQATT and SNEGSKA (reference sequence). The chain's CDR3 is CSARVVGAQETQYF. In nucleotides, the CDR3 is TGCAGTGCAAGAGTGGTGGGTGCTCAAGAGACCCAGTACTTC.

This chain links TRBV5-1 with TRBJ1-1; 8 bases are a match to TRBD1. Germline V gene sequence: CDR1 SGHRS, CDR2 YFSETQ. The CDR3 length is 15 residues. The V gene end was trimmed by 4 bases and the J gene end by 5 bases; junction bases not matched to a gene: 10. DNA of the CDR3: TGCGCCAGCAGCCCGGGACAGGACTTTAGGACTGAAGCTTTCTTT. Its protein product is CASSPGQDFRTEAFF.

In this sample, this clonotype turned up a few times. V gene TRBV28 combines with J gene TRBJ2-7; TRBD2 matches 8 bases. The germline gives CDR1 MDHEN, CDR2 SYDVKM. The CDR3 is made up of 12 amino acids. CDR3 DNA: TGTGCCAGCAGTCCCGGGAGGGGGGAAAGTAGCGTC. Amino acid sequence: CASSPGRGESSV.

This chain joins TRBV6-2 or TRBV6-3 and TRBJ1-2, with 7 bases fitting TRBD1. The ends lost 7 bases at V and 4 bases at J; junction bases unmatched: 12. The CDR3 has 15 amino acids. Per germline, CDR1 MNHEY and CDR2 SVGEGT. The CDR3 region has the DNA TGTGCCAGCACCCGTGGACAGGAGTCTCCCTATGGCTACACCTTC. It codes for CASTRGQESPYGYTF.

This chain links TRBV9 with TRBJ1-1; D perhaps matches TRBD1 (5 bases). Trimming pared 0 bases from V and 5 bases from J, leaving 11 bases between. The CDR3 consists of 14 residues. Per the germline V gene, CDR1 is SGDLS and CDR2 is YYNGEE. This CDR3 reads CASSVGGAGTEAFF. The CDR3 DNA sequence: TGTGCCAGCAGCGTAGGTGGGGCAGGTACTGAAGCTTTCTTT.

This clonotype was counted between two and nine times. The genes are TRBV29-1 and TRBJ2-7; 10 bases are a match to TRBD2. With 6 bases clipped from V and 5 bases from J, the junction kept 10 bases outside the gene matches. Germline CDR1 SQVTM, CDR2 ANQGSEA. This CDR3 region has 14 residues. CDR3 DNA sequence: TGCAGCGTCGGCCAGCTAGCGGGGGTTCACGAGCAGTACTTC. Residues: CSVGQLAGVHEQYF.

Many counts were recorded for this clonotype. The V and J genes are TRBV7-2 and TRBJ2-3; 7 nucleotides agree with TRBD2. The CDR3 is 14 residues long. Losses at the gene ends were 6 bases for V and 6 bases for J; bases not matched to a gene: 9. Germline V CDR1 and CDR2: SGHTA, FQGNSA. CDR3 sequence: CASSPGRASDTQYF. DNA for the CDR3: TGTGCCAGCAGTCCAGGGAGGGCCAGTGATACGCAGTATTTT.

The chain combines TRBV6-1 with TRBJ1-6; possible D gene TRBD1, 6 bases. The length of the CDR3 is 18 residues. The ends were cut back, 3 bases at V and 0 bases at J, with 15 bases in the middle. Looked up from germline, CDR1 is MNHNS and CDR2 is SASEGT. CDR3 amino acids: CASSEGDNWSSYNSPLHF. The CDR3 DNA is TGTGCCAGCAGTGAGGGGGACAACTGGAGCTCCTATAATTCACCCCTCCACTTT.

This clonotype is categorized as medium-sized. The chain recombines TRBV6-2 or TRBV6-3 with TRBJ2-1, with D hard to call. V gave up 6 bases and J gave up 1 base, with 16 bases separating them. This CDR3 is 16 amino acids long. Germline values: CDR1 MNHEY, CDR2 SVGEGT. Here the CDR3 DNA reads TGTGCCAGCAGCTCCTCCCTATCAAGGTCCTACAATGAGCAGTTCTTC. Amino acids: CASSSSLSRSYNEQFF.